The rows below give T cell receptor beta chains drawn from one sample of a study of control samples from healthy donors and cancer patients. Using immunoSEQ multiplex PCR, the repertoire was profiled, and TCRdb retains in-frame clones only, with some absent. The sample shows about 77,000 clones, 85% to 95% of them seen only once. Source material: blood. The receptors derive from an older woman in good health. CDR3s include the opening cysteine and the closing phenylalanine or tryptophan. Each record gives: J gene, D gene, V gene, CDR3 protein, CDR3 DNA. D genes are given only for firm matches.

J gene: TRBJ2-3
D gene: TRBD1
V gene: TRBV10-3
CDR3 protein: CAISETGQGLDTQYF
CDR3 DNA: TGTGCCATCAGTGAGACGGGACAGGGGTTGGATACGCAGTATTTT

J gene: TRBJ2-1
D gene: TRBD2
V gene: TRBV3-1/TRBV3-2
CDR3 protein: CASSQLAGTSYNEQFF
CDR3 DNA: TGTGCCAGCAGTCAACTAGCGGGAACATCCTACAATGAGCAGTTCTTC

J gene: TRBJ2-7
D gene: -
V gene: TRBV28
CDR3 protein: CASIMGRGLSYEQYF
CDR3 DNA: TGTGCCAGCATTATGGGGAGGGGGCTATCCTACGAGCAGTACTTC

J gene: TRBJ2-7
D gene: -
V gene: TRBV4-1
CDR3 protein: CASSHQAIGLAVFYEQYF
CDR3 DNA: TGCGCCAGCAGCCACCAAGCAATCGGGCTAGCAGTATTCTACGAGCAGTACTTC

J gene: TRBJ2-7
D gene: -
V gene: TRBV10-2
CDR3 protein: CASSERTGMRSGQYF
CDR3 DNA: TGCGCCAGCAGTGAACGGACGGGAATGCGGTCGGGGCAGTACTTC

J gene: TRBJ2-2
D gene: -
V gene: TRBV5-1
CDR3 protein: CASSERNTGELFF
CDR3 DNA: TGCGCCAGCAGCGAGCGGAACACCGGGGAGCTGTTTTTT

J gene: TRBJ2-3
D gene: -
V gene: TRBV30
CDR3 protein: CAWSLGLLATDTQYF
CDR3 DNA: TGTGCCTGGAGCCTAGGTTTACTAGCCACAGATACGCAGTATTTT

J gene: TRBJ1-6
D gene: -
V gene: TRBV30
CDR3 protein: CAWSVLVNNSPLHF
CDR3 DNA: TGTGCCTGGAGTGTACTGGTGAATAATTCACCCCTCCACTTT

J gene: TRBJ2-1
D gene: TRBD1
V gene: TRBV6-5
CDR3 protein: CASSSRTGAFYNEQFF
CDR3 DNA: TGTGCCAGCAGTTCCCGGACAGGTGCCTTTTACAATGAGCAGTTCTTC

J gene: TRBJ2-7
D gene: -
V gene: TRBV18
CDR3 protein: CASSPPGKGVYEQYF
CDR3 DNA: TGTGCCAGCTCACCACCGGGAAAAGGGGTCTACGAGCAGTACTTC

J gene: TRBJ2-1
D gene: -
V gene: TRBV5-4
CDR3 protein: CASSLSAGSYNEQFF
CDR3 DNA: TGTGCCAGCAGCTTGAGTGCAGGCTCCTACAATGAGCAGTTCTTC

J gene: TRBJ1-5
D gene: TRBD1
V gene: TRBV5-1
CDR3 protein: CASSLGQGPHQPQHF
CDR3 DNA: TGCGCCAGCAGCTTAGGACAGGGCCCTCATCAGCCCCAGCATTTT

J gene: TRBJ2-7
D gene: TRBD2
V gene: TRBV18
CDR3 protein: CASSPSGRAVHEQYF
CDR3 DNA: TGTGCCAGCTCACCTAGCGGGAGGGCCGTCCACGAGCAGTACTTC

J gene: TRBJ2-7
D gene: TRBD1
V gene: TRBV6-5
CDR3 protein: CASSPTGTGFYEQYF
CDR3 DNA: TGTGCCAGCAGTCCCACCGGGACAGGGTTCTACGAGCAGTACTTC

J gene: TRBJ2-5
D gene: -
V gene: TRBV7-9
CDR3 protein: CASSIFPGRYETQYF
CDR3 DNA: TGTGCCAGCAGCATTTTCCCGGGACGCTACGAGACCCAGTACTTC

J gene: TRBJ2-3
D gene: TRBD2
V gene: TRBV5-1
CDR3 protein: CASSLAGGLADTQYF
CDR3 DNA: TGCGCCAGCAGCTTAGCGGGAGGTTTGGCAGATACGCAGTATTTT

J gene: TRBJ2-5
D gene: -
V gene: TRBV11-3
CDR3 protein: CASSLSGQETQYF
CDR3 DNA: TGTGCCAGCAGCTTAAGCGGGCAAGAGACCCAGTACTTC